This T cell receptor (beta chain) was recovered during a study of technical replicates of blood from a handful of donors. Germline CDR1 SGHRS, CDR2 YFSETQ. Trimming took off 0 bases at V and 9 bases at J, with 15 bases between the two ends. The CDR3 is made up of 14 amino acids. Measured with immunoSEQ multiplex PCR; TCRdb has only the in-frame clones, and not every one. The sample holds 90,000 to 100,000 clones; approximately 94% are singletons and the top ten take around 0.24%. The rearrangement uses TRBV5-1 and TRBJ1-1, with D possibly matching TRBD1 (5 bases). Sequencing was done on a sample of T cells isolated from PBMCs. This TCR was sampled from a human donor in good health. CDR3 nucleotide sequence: TGCGCCAGCAGCTTGGCTGAGGTATCAGGGAAAGCTTTCTTT. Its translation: CASSLAEVSGKAFF.